This TCR beta chain stems from a study of cytomegalovirus exposure and HLA in healthy donors. Germline assignment: CDR1 SQVTM and CDR2 ANQGSEA. J gave up 6 bases and V 7 bases, and 12 bases lay outside the gene matches. CDR3 size: 16 residues. PCR primers comprised 60 Vbeta and 13 Jbeta primers. Assay: immunoSEQ multiplex PCR; the TCRdb copy retains only in-frame clones and omits some. The data show around 90,000 clones, with roughly 60% seen just once and under 6% held by the top ten. The source of this sequence is a boy between 10 and 17 years old in good health and CMV-seropositive. The chain links TRBV29-1 to TRBJ2-2, with 12 bases lining up with TRBD2. Sequencing was done on a sample of PBMCs. The DNA for the CDR3 is TGCAGCGCAAGAGGGCTAGCGGGAGGGCCGGCCGGGGAGCTGTTTTTT. Its translation: CSARGLAGGPAGELFF.